There are many counts of the clone carrying this TCR beta chain. Its antigen remains unidentified. After removal of 5 bases from V and 0 bases from J, the junction contained 17 bases not matched to a gene. This CDR3 has 19 amino acids. Germline CDR1 reads DFQATT; CDR2 reads SNEGSKA (reference sequence). The TCR beta cDNA libraries carried unique molecular identifiers. Out of roughly 0.85 to 10 million T cells, a few hundred thousand cDNA molecules were generated. From the PCR reads, TCRdb called clonotypes with MiXCR, one entry per CDR3 protein. The repertoire holds a few hundred thousand distinct CDR3 sequences, with just over 35% as singletons. The sample is drawn from a study of post-analysis software for immune sequencing data. Points from the study as a whole: Elevated frequency relative to controls characterized roughly 5 TRBV segments in patients, TRBV5-6, TRBV5-1 and TRBV20-1 among them. Significantly decreased normalized Chao1 diversity was recorded for multiple sclerosis patients relative to controls.

The source of this sequence is a girl between 5 and 17 years old with multiple sclerosis. The sample taken for sequencing was blood. The chain couples TRBV20-1 to TRBJ2-3; 10 positions match TRBD2. In nucleotides, the CDR3 is TGCAGTGCTCGGCCTACATCACTAGCGGGGTTATCTAGCACAGATACGCAGTATTTT. Translation: CSARPTSLAGLSSTDTQYF.